This T cell receptor beta chain comes out of a study of T cells in Graves' hyperthyroidism and ophthalmopathy (dated by TCRdb to between 2018 and 2021). Turning to the overall study: Peripheral blood samples were taken at the time of initial diagnosis, prior to any treatment. TCR V-J signatures able to tell the groups apart were searched for in a discovery cohort of 100 or so patients, of whom around 42 had Graves' ophthalmopathy and 55 to 60 had stable Graves' hyperthyroidism. An independent validation cohort of under 20 hyperthyroidism patients and some 15 patients who later progressed to ophthalmopathy tested prospective prediction of ophthalmopathy. The 100 or so discovery patients were divided at random into training and test sets in a 7:3 ratio. The study also compared thyroid tissue and blood T-cell repertoires from more than 5 Graves' hyperthyroidism patients. After sampling, hyperthyroidism patients received methimazole starting at 30 mg daily, and ophthalmopathy patients received high-dose intravenous methylprednisolone. According to the paper, TCR Vbeta CDR3 sequencing was carried out on 135 peripheral blood samples, which came from fewer than 50 ophthalmopathy, around 75 hyperthyroidism and roughly 17 progressor patients.

This clonotype was recorded a few times. No cognate antigen has been identified for it. Per-base qualities were not stored, and no clone one base away is much larger. TCR beta CDR3 regions were amplified from RNA transcripts. The first round of RT-PCR for the TCR CDR3 was performed with the HTBI primer set and the Qiagen OneStep RT-PCR kit. Libraries were constructed in a second round of multiplex PCR, after which size selection and purification were carried out. The libraries were sequenced on an Illumina HiSeq2000 using paired-end 100 bp reads. On the authors' methods: SOAPnuke was used to process the raw data, removing reads that contained adapters or uncalled bases, had a mean Phred below 15, or lacked an exact match to the constant primer or identifier. High-quality paired reads were merged using COPE v1.2.5, and each unique nucleotide sequence was defined as a clonotype. Clonotypes were aligned to IMGT TRBV, TRBD and TRBJ reference segments using MiTCR v1.1. The analysis included only V-J combinations with a frequency above 0.0001, which together covered 99% to 99.2% of the repertoires. A TCS score was defined as the ratio of F50 (clonal expansion) to E x V (chaos), with BLOSUM62-based TCRdist applied between CDR3 peptides within each V-J. Welch's t-statistics and random forest reduced around 520 V-J features to under 15, which were used in a naive Bayes classifier (R e1071). Using fastp at Q25 and MiXCR, TCRdb reprocessed the public reads and kept productive beta chains. When rows share a CDR3 protein, they turn into one entry using the most common DNA and genes. It is TCRdb's table, rather than the study itself, that gives the V and J calls and clone size. A total of around 420,000 distinct CDR3 sequences appear in this sample, roughly 13% of them only once. The top ten clones comprise about 5% of the sample.

V loses 4 bases of germline sequence and J loses 2 bases, and the interval between the two ends is 7 bases. The germline V gene yields MGHDK for CDR1 and SYGVNS for CDR2. From the cysteine up to the phenylalanine, the CDR3 has a length of 13 residues. Only the CDR3 DNA stays, 39 bases, in frame from base 1. Stable Graves' hyperthyroidism was defined as the absence of progression to ophthalmopathy over 18 months of follow-up. The hyperthyroidism patients were between 18 and 65 years old and newly diagnosed, with a disease duration of less than 2 months. The study excluded patients with uncontrolled infections, other autoimmune diseases, pregnancy or lactation. Diagnoses were established on the basis of clinical symptoms, serum thyroxine and TRAb, thyroid ultrasound, and orbital computed tomography. PBMCs were separated from approximately 10 ml of fresh peripheral blood using Ficoll-Paque density gradient centrifugation. Total RNA was extracted with Trizol reagent, and quality was checked on an Agilent 2100 Bioanalyzer.

General study outcomes and caveats: A model built on a 13 V-J signature distinguished ophthalmopathy from stable hyperthyroidism, reaching about 89% sensitivity and under 84% specificity in cross-validation and 80%/75% in testing. Sample size was not statistically predetermined, and investigators were not blinded to group allocation. Blood samples also contained most of the expanded thyroid clonotypes (frequency above 0.001), which suggests that blood repertoires may reflect thyroid immune responses. In validation, the model predicted progression to ophthalmopathy a median of about 6 months before onset, with approximately 71% sensitivity and around 76% specificity.

Sequencing was performed on blood. This chain is built from TRBV25-1 and TRBJ2-3; the D segment cannot be called with confidence. This TCR was recovered from a young woman with Graves' hyperthyroidism. The DNA reads TGTGCCAGCAGTGGCGGAATCACAGATACGCAGTATTTT. Protein translation: CASSGGITDTQYF. With all but the CDR3 taken from the reference TRBV25-1 and TRBJ2-3 genes, the full variable domain is: EADIYQTPRYLVIGTGKKITLECSQTMGHDKMYWYQQDPGMELHLIHYSYGVNSTEKGDLSSESTVSRIRTEHFPLTLESARPSHTSQYLCASSGGITDTQYFGPGTRLTVL.